The sequence of this TCR beta chain was determined in a study of shared clonotypes between healthy human individuals. Whole-study findings and limits: Genetic and exposure-history diversity was limited by the few donors. Donor clonotype sharing was expected to depend on sequencing depth.

Germline V gene sequence: CDR1 SGHVS, CDR2 FNYEAQ. V lost 0 bases and J lost 9, with 12 bases in between. The length of the CDR3 is 14 residues. Points on this clone: The antigen is unknown. Other DNA sequences within the sample encode an identical CDR3.

In the original analysis: Owing to the provision of junction-only sequences devoid of quality scores by immunoSEQ, filtering differed. Produced via immunoSEQ multiplex PCR; TCRdb's table is partial and in-frame only. V, J and clone size reflect that table, while D and trimming were determined from the DNA. The sample records roughly 500,000 clones, around 79% being singletons. The specimen was PBMCs. The sequence was collected from a woman aged 40 to 50 in good health. Some clones in this sample may be carry-over from other donors' samples. The J gene is TRBJ2-1, the V gene TRBV7-6; D is possibly TRBD1 or TRBD2 (5 bases each). Here the CDR3 reads CASSLAGPRSEQFF. Here the CDR3 DNA reads TGTGCCAGCAGCTTAGCGGGACCACGATCTGAGCAGTTCTTC.